A single sample is the source of the 26 T cell receptor beta chains below, sequenced in a study of CD8 T cells in ankylosing spondylitis. One entry per CDR3 protein, called by TCRdb with MiXCR from the 5' RACE reads. The data contain about 160,000 distinct CDR3 sequences, about 18% of them singletons. Sequencing was performed on blood, either unsorted or a sorted T cell fraction (not recorded which). These receptors were collected from a male donor with ankylosing spondylitis or in good health (not recorded which).

The chain carries TRBV5-8 and TRBJ2-1; 13 nucleotides align to TRBD2. Germline loops: CDR1 SGHTS, CDR2 YDEGEE. The CDR3 spans 15 residues. V lost 2 bases to trimming and J lost 7 bases; unmatched junction nucleotides: 3. This CDR3 reads CASSFGTSGINEQFF. The CDR3 bases are TGTGCCAGCAGCTTCGGGACTAGCGGGATAAATGAGCAGTTCTTC. Full variable domain (outside the CDR3, taken from reference TRBV5-8 and TRBJ2-1): EAGVTQSPTHLIKTRGQQATLRCSPISGHTSVYWYQQALGLGLQFLLWYDEGEERNRGNFPPRFSGRQFPNYSSELNVNALELEDSALYLCASSFGTSGINEQFFGPGTRLTVL.

The gene calls are TRBV2 and TRBJ1-2, with D perhaps TRBD1 (6 bases). The CDR3 is 14 residues long. Germline V lookup: CDR1 SNHLY, CDR2 FYNNEI. Deletions cut 1 base from V and 8 bases from J, with 14 bases between. CDR3 protein: CASSEVRATGGYTF. The CDR3 coding sequence is TGTGCCAGCAGTGAAGTTCGGGCGACAGGCGGCTACACCTTC.

In this sample, this clonotype turned up a few times. J is TRBJ2-1 and V is TRBV6-5; D not resolved. From germline, CDR1 is MNHEY and CDR2 SVGAGI. The germline V and J ends were trimmed by 0 bases and 8 bases, with 5 bases remaining between them. This CDR3 contains 12 residues. The chain's CDR3 is CASSYSRHEQFF. DNA for the CDR3: TGTGCCAGCAGTTACTCGCGCCATGAGCAGTTCTTC.

The rearrangement joins TRBV28 to TRBJ2-1; 14 nucleotides align to TRBD2. V dropped 1 base and J dropped 0; count of bases not matched to a gene: 11. CDR1 is MDHEN, CDR2 SYDVKM, per germline. The CDR3 length is 21 residues. CDR3 amino acids: CASSLSWVLGLAGVSYNEQFF. CDR3 nucleotides: TGTGCCAGCAGTTTATCGTGGGTTTTGGGACTAGCGGGAGTCTCCTACAATGAGCAGTTCTTC.

The chain has TRBV5-1 and TRBJ2-3; TRBD2 matches 11 bases. Unmatched junction bases numbered 12, after V lost 6 bases and J lost 12 bases. Germline V gene data show CDR1 as SGHRS and CDR2 as YFSETQ. This CDR3 contains 14 residues. The CDR3 spells CASNTRLAGSTQYF. The CDR3 coding sequence is TGCGCCAGCAACACACGACTAGCGGGGTCTACCCAGTATTTT.

There are a few counts of this clonotype. The chain employs TRBV6-6 and TRBJ2-7; D may be TRBD1 (5 bases). Germline assignment: CDR1 MNHNY and CDR2 SVGAGI (reference sequence). The ends were cut back, 8 bases at V and 0 bases at J, with 8 bases in the middle. The CDR3 loop spans 12 amino acids. CDR3 protein: CASLGASYEQYF. CDR3 nucleotides: TGTGCCAGCCTAGGGGCCTCCTACGAGCAGTACTTC.

V is TRBV6-5 and J is TRBJ2-4; D may be TRBD1 (5 bases). Germline V gene data show CDR1 as MNHEY and CDR2 as SVGAGI. The germline V and J ends were trimmed by 0 bases and 0 bases, with 9 bases remaining between them. This CDR3 contains 16 residues. The CDR3 region is CASSYSAGSAKNIQYF. CDR3 nucleotide sequence: TGTGCCAGCAGTTACTCGGCAGGGTCAGCCAAAAACATTCAGTACTTC.

This clonotype appeared a few times. CDR3 sequence (DNA): TGTGCCAGCAGCAATAGCGGGAGTGATAAAGATACGCAGTATTTT. This sequence encodes CASSNSGSDKDTQYF. The chain has TRBV12-3 or TRBV12-4 and TRBJ2-3, with 9 nucleotides matching TRBD2. The junction had 9 bases not matched to a gene; V was cut back by 6 bases and J by 5 bases. The CDR3 has 15 amino acids.

The chain uses TRBV28 and TRBJ2-1; D is possibly TRBD2 (5 bases). V was trimmed by 1 base and J by 9 bases, leaving 28 bases between them. The CDR3 is 19 amino acids. Germline lookup yields CDR1 MDHEN and CDR2 SYDVKM. The CDR3 protein is CASSLLSGSSHLISGEQFF. The CDR3 DNA reads TGTGCCAGCAGTTTATTAAGTGGATCTAGCCACCTGATATCCGGTGAGCAGTTCTTC.

In this sample, this clonotype turned up a few times. The chain joins TRBV5-4 to TRBJ1-1; D is unresolved. The CDR3 runs to 15 residues. The ends were cut back, 5 bases at V and 6 bases at J, with 20 bases in the middle. Germline CDR1 SGHNT, CDR2 YYREEE (reference sequence). CDR3 sequence reads: CASRMGVSGKSEAFF. DNA of the CDR3: TGTGCCAGCAGAATGGGAGTTTCCGGGAAGTCTGAAGCTTTCTTT.

The chain carries TRBV5-1 and TRBJ2-2, with D hard to call. V was pared by 0 bases and J by 2 bases, with 5 bases between. Per germline, CDR1 SGHRS and CDR2 YFSETQ. This CDR3 is built from 14 residues. The CDR3 is CASSLVANTGELFF. In DNA form, the CDR3 reads TGCGCCAGCAGCTTGGTGGCTAACACCGGGGAGCTGTTTTTT. Drawing the rest from reference TRBV5-1 and TRBJ2-2, the complete variable domain is KAGVTQTPRYLIKTRGQQVTLSCSPISGHRSVSWYQQTPGQGLQFLFEYFSETQRNKGNFPGRFSGRQFSNSRSEMNVSTLELGDSALYLCASSLVANTGELFFGEGSRLTVL.

The chain has TRBV10-3 and TRBJ2-1; maybe TRBD1 (6 bases). Trimming took 4 bases from V and 0 from J, leaving 25 bases between them. The CDR3 has 20 amino acids. Per the germline V gene, CDR1 is ENHRY and CDR2 is SYGVKD. The CDR3 nucleotides are TGTGCCATCAGTGTAGTTACAGGGTTCCGACCCCCTAGCTCCTACAATGAGCAGTTCTTC. Amino acids: CAISVVTGFRPPSSYNEQFF.

J is TRBJ2-2 and V is TRBV5-1; TRBD2 agrees at 10 bases. The J segment lost 5 bases and the V segment lost 3 bases, leaving 7 bases of the junction unmatched. The germline V gene has CDR1 SGHRS and CDR2 YFSETQ. This CDR3 spans 16 amino acids. The CDR3 sequence: CASSSSSGSLTGELFF. The CDR3 nucleotides are TGCGCCAGCAGCTCATCTAGCGGGAGTCTTACCGGGGAGCTGTTTTTT.

The table lists this clonotype with many counts. V gene TRBV20-1 combines with J gene TRBJ1-1; 7 bases line up with TRBD1. Germline CDR1 is DFQATT and CDR2 is SNEGSKA (reference sequence). The CDR3 consists of 15 residues. V was pared by 2 bases and J by 1 base, with 7 bases of the junction left unmatched. CDR3 amino acids: CSARPMTGTNTEAFF. CDR3 in DNA: TGCAGTGCTAGACCCATGACAGGGACGAACACTGAAGCTTTCTTT.

This clonotype was found a few times. The chain is built from TRBV5-1 and TRBJ2-2, with D hard to call. V lost 2 bases and J 1 base, leaving 9 bases between the germline ends. The CDR3 has 15 residues. CDR1 is SGHRS and CDR2 is YFSETQ in the germline V gene. DNA of the CDR3: TGCGCCAGCAGCTTCGCGGCATTGAACACCGGGGAGCTGTTTTTT. Amino acids: CASSFAALNTGELFF.

This chain joins TRBV12-3 or TRBV12-4 and TRBJ2-7; 9 bases line up with TRBD1. V was pared by 6 bases and J by 3 bases, with 3 bases of the junction left unmatched. CDR3 length: 13 residues. In nucleotides, the CDR3 is TGTGCCAGCAGCAGGGGACAGGGCTACGAGCAGTACTTC. This gives the protein CASSRGQGYEQYF.

This clonotype occurred many times. V usage is TRBV20-1 and J usage is TRBJ2-7; D call uncertain. The CDR3 runs 12 residues. Germline CDR1 reads DFQATT; CDR2 reads SNEGSKA (reference sequence). V was trimmed by 2 bases and J by 4 bases, leaving 9 bases between them. The CDR3 reads CSARSPDYEQYF. In DNA, the CDR3 is TGCAGTGCTAGAAGTCCCGATTACGAGCAGTACTTC.

The chain couples TRBV28 to TRBJ2-2; D is unclear. The CDR3 consists of 15 residues. CDR1 is MDHEN, CDR2 SYDVKM, per germline. Between the trimmed V and J ends, which lost 2 bases and 6 bases, there was a span of 13 bases. For the CDR3, the DNA is TGTGCCAGCAGTTTACTGACGGCAGACGCCGGGGAGCTGTTTTTT. Protein sequence: CASSLLTADAGELFF.

This chain uses TRBV5-1 with TRBJ2-7; 8 nucleotides match TRBD2. CDR3 length equals 18 residues. Germline V lookup: CDR1 SGHRS, CDR2 YFSETQ. V shed 2 bases and J 2 bases; nucleotides not matched to a gene: 15. The chain's CDR3 is CASSFLGTSSNRPYEQYF. CDR3 coding DNA: TGCGCCAGCAGCTTTCTCGGGACTAGTTCGAATCGCCCCTACGAGCAGTACTTC.

The rearrangement links TRBV20-1 to TRBJ2-7, with 9 positions matching TRBD2. This CDR3 comprises 13 residues. Trimming took 2 bases from V and 6 from J; bases not matched to a gene: 5. Per germline, CDR1 DFQATT and CDR2 SNEGSKA (reference sequence). CDR3 amino acids: CSARLAGWGEQYF. The DNA for the CDR3 is TGCAGTGCTAGACTAGCGGGGTGGGGCGAGCAGTACTTC.

The chain couples TRBV6-5 to TRBJ2-1, with a tentative D call TRBD2 (5 bases). Trimming removed 2 bases at V and 7 bases at J, with 12 bases between. There are 14 residues in the CDR3. Germline V gene lookup returns CDR1 MNHEY and CDR2 SVGAGI. This chain's CDR3 is CASSYVGRGNEQFF. The CDR3 DNA reads TGTGCCAGCAGTTACGTGGGGAGAGGGAATGAGCAGTTCTTC.

The genes are TRBV27 and TRBJ2-5; TRBD1 matches 8 bases. Losses at the gene ends were 6 bases for V and 5 bases for J; bases not matched to a gene: 20. CDR3 length: 18 amino acids. Germline CDR1 is MNHEY and CDR2 is SMNVEV (reference sequence). This chain's CDR3 is CASSLGGRTGSNGETQYF. The CDR3 coding sequence is TGTGCCAGCAGCCTAGGAGGACGGACAGGGAGTAATGGGGAGACCCAGTACTTC.

This clonotype was picked up a small number of times. The V gene is TRBV7-9, the J gene TRBJ2-2; 7 nucleotides line up with TRBD1. Trimming at V came to 5 bases and at J to 4 bases, leaving 10 bases not matched to a gene. Per the germline V gene, CDR1 is SEHNR and CDR2 is FQNEAQ (reference sequence). The CDR3 covers 16 residues. The DNA of the CDR3 is TGTGCCAGCAGCCTTCCGACAGGGTCAGGCACCGGGGAGCTGTTTTTT. Encoded protein: CASSLPTGSGTGELFF.

This clonotype occurred many times. This rearrangement joins TRBV12-3 or TRBV12-4 to TRBJ2-1, with no clear D. The CDR3 consists of 11 residues. The V end lost 3 bases, the J end lost 8 bases, and 5 bases lay between the germline ends. The CDR3 loop is CASSLKHEQFF. The CDR3 bases are TGTGCCAGCAGTTTGAAGCATGAGCAGTTCTTC.

The sample holds many counts of this clonotype. The gene calls are TRBV20-1 and TRBJ2-2; D not certain. The CDR3 runs 16 residues. Germline lookup yields CDR1 DFQATT and CDR2 SNEGSKA (reference sequence). Trimming took off 6 bases at V and 1 base at J, with 18 bases between the two ends. The CDR3 protein is CSASTPTMRNTGELFF. CDR3 DNA: TGCAGTGCCTCCACGCCCACAATGAGGAACACCGGGGAGCTGTTTTTT.

The chain has TRBV7-9 and TRBJ2-1; tentatively, D is TRBD1 or TRBD2 (5 bases each). This CDR3 is 14 amino acids long. Germline CDR1 reads SEHNR; CDR2 reads FQNEAQ (reference sequence). The V and J ends lost 0 bases and 7 bases respectively, with 10 bases between them. CDR3 sequence: CASSLAGRKNEQFF. The DNA of the CDR3 is TGTGCCAGCAGCTTAGCGGGACGGAAGAATGAGCAGTTCTTC.